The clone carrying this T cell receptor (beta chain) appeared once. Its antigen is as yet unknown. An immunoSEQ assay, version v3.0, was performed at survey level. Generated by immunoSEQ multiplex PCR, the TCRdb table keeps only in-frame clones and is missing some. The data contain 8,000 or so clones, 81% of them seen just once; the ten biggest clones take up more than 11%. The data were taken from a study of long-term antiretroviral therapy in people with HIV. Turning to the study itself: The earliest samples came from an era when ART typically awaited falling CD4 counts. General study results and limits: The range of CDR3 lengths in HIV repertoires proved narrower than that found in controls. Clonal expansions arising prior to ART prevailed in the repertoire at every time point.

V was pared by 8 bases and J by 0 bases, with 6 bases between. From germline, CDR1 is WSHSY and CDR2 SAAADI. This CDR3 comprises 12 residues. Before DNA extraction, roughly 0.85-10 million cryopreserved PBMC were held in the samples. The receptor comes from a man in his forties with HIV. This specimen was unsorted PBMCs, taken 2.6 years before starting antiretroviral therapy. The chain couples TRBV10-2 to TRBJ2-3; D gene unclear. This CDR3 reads CASGRSTDTQYF. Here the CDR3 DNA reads TGCGCCAGCGGAAGGAGCACAGATACGCAGTATTTT.